This T cell receptor beta chain emerged from a study of neurological immune-mediated disorders. Trimming removed 4 bases at V and 10 bases at J, with 23 bases between. The length of the CDR3 is 15 residues. Germline assignment: CDR1 SGHRS and CDR2 YFSETQ. Time point: longitudinal time-point 2. TCRdb re-analysed the 5' RACE reads in MiXCR, keeping a single row per CDR3 protein. The table records under 50,000 distinct CDR3 sequences, around 14% of them present only once. This clonotype was counted many times. Its antigen is unidentified. The study's findings and limits: Whereas HTLV-1-associated myelopathy showed the most TCR clonal expansion, multiple sclerosis showed the least, with levels below those of healthy controls.

What was sequenced was PBMCs. The sequence derives from a male donor with HTLV-1-associated myelopathy (HAM/TSP). This chain uses TRBV5-1 with TRBJ1-2; D unclear. This CDR3 reads CASSTGGVGWFVYTF. Written as DNA, the CDR3 is TGCGCCAGCAGCACCGGCGGGGTCGGGTGGTTTGTCTACACCTTC. Together with reference TRBV5-1 and TRBJ1-2, the CDR3 gives the full variable domain: KAGVTQTPRYLIKTRGQQVTLSCSPISGHRSVSWYQQTPGQGLQFLFEYFSETQRNKGNFPGRFSGRQFSNSRSEMNVSTLELGDSALYLCASSTGGVGWFVYTFGSGTRLTVV.